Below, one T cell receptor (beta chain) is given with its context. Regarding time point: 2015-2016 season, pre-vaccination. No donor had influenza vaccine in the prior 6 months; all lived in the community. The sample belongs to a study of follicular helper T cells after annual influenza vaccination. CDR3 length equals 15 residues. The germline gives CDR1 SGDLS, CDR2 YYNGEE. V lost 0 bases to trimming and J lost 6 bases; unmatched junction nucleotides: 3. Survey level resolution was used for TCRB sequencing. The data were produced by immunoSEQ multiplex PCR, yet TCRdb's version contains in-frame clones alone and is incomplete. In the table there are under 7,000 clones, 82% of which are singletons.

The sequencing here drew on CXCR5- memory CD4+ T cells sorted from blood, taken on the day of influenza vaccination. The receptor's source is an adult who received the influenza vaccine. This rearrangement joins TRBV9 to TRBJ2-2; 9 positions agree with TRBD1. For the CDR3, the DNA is TGTGCCAGCAGCGTAGAGGGACAGGGCCCCGGGGAGCTGTTTTTT. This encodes CASSVEGQGPGELFF.